Listed below are T cell receptor beta chains from one sample, sequenced in a study of control samples from healthy donors and cancer patients. TCRdb's copy holds only in-frame clones and misses some; the assay was immunoSEQ multiplex PCR. The table shows some 95,000 clones, with 85% to 90% occurring only once. Sequenced: blood. All receptors derive from a man aged 25-45 years in good health. Each CDR3 is given with its conserved first and last residue. The D gene is left open where the match is weak. A row's size may be missing; if present it is once, few, many or a size class.

.	TRBV19	.	TRBJ2-1	CASSIMGGAPRNEQFF	TGTGCCAGTAGTATAATGGGGGGCGCCCCCCGCAATGAGCAGTTCTTC
.	TRBV30	.	TRBJ1-2	CAGRGRGYGYTF	TGTGCCGGGAGGGGGAGAGGCTATGGCTACACCTTC
.	TRBV27	TRBD1	TRBJ1-2	CASSQGTAGLGGYTF	TGTGCCAGCAGTCAAGGGACAGCGGGTTTGGGTGGCTACACCTTC
.	TRBV27	TRBD1	TRBJ2-2	CASSSVGTANTGELFF	TGTGCCAGCAGTTCTGTCGGGACAGCCAACACCGGGGAGCTGTTTTTT
.	TRBV7-2	.	TRBJ1-6	CASSLAEEGPYNSPLHF	TGTGCCAGCAGCTTAGCGGAGGAGGGCCCCTATAATTCACCCCTCCACTTT
few	TRBV7-2	.	TRBJ1-5	CASSLGYGGIQPQHF	TGTGCCAGCAGCTTGGGATACGGGGGGATCCAGCCCCAGCATTTT
.	TRBV5-6	TRBD1	TRBJ1-2	CASSLNRGRGDYGYTF	TGTGCCAGCAGCTTGAACAGGGGGCGAGGAGACTATGGCTACACCTTC
.	TRBV5-1	.	TRBJ1-1	CASSLVGSSNTEAFF	TGCGCCAGCAGCTTGGTAGGATCCTCGAACACTGAAGCTTTCTTT
once	TRBV7-2	.	TRBJ2-1	CASSLGSGGVYNEQFF	TGTGCCAGCAGCTTAGGTTCTGGAGGAGTCTACAATGAGCAGTTCTTC
once	TRBV2	TRBD2	TRBJ2-3	CASFPSGRGDTQYF	TGTGCCAGCTTCCCTAGCGGGAGGGGGGATACGCAGTATTTT
.	TRBV4-3	.	TRBJ2-1	CASSQLVGRGSYNEQFF	TGCGCCAGCAGCCAACTCGTGGGCCGGGGGTCCTACAATGAGCAGTTCTTC
.	TRBV30	.	TRBJ1-3	CAWSRDLTGNTIYF	TGTGCCTGGAGTCGGGACCTAACTGGAAACACCATATATTTT
few	TRBV28	TRBD1	TRBJ1-3	CASSLDRVLGNTIYF	TGTGCCAGCAGTTTAGACAGGGTGCTTGGAAACACCATATATTTT
once	TRBV6-5	.	TRBJ2-7	CASSCPSNGQLYEQYF	TGTGCCAGCAGTTGTCCTAGCAACGGCCAGCTCTACGAGCAGTACTTC
.	TRBV6-1	TRBD1	TRBJ2-3	CASSESRGRADTQYF	TGTGCCAGCAGTGAGTCCAGGGGGCGCGCAGATACGCAGTATTTT
.	TRBV10-2	.	TRBJ1-1	CASRADSYNTEAFF	TGCGCCAGCAGGGCGGACAGTTATAACACTGAAGCTTTCTTT
.	TRBV28	TRBD1	TRBJ1-6	CASSPLTGGGSPLHF	TGTGCCAGCAGTCCGTTGACAGGGGGCGGTTCACCCCTCCACTTT
.	TRBV19	TRBD1	TRBJ2-2	CASSPTGWPGELFF	TGTGCCAGTAGCCCGACAGGGTGGCCCGGGGAGCTGTTTTTT
.	TRBV10-3	TRBD1	TRBJ2-3	CAIKGTGIDTQYF	TGTGCCATCAAAGGGACAGGCATAGATACGCAGTATTTT
.	TRBV12-3/TRBV12-4	.	TRBJ1-3	CASPVANTIYF	TGTGCCAGCCCCGTCGCAAACACCATATATTTT
.	TRBV6-1	.	TRBJ1-2	CASSDLEGREGYTF	TGTGCCAGCAGTGATCTAGAGGGGAGGGAGGGCTACACCTTC
.	TRBV7-2	.	TRBJ1-1	CASSLVTTNTEAFF	TGTGCCAGCAGCTTAGTGACGACGAACACTGAAGCTTTCTTT
.	TRBV10-2	TRBD1	TRBJ1-5	CASSAAGTGVLRNQPQHF	TGCGCCAGCAGTGCCGCCGGGACAGGGGTCCTACGGAATCAGCCCCAGCATTTT
.	TRBV30	.	TRBJ1-2	CAGRGTSYGYTF	TGTGCCGGAAGGGGGACAAGCTATGGCTACACCTTC
.	TRBV3-1/TRBV3-2	TRBD2	TRBJ2-3	CASSQGSGGDTDTQYF	TGTGCCAGCAGCCAAGGTAGCGGGGGTGACACAGATACGCAGTATTTT
.	TRBV27	TRBD1	TRBJ1-2	CASSFLQGATRGYTF	TGTGCCAGCAGTTTTTTACAGGGGGCCACACGTGGCTACACCTTC
.	TRBV11-2	.	TRBJ2-1	CASSLKQGSTYNEQFF	TGTGCCAGCAGCTTAAAGCAGGGCTCGACCTACAATGAGCAGTTCTTC
once	TRBV5-1	TRBD2	TRBJ2-5	CASSLDLAGQETQYF	TGCGCCAGCAGCTTGGACCTAGCGGGACAAGAGACCCAGTACTTC
.	TRBV14	TRBD1	TRBJ1-1	CASSQVRDREQAFF	TGTGCCAGCAGCCAAGTGAGGGACAGGGAGCAAGCTTTCTTT
.	TRBV5-5	.	TRBJ2-5	CASSLNWAKETQYF	TGTGCCAGCAGCTTAAATTGGGCTAAAGAGACCCAGTACTTC
.	TRBV5-1	.	TRBJ2-4	CASSLEGSPSQNIQYF	TGCGCCAGCAGCTTGGAGGGCTCCCCTAGCCAAAACATTCAGTACTTC
.	TRBV5-5	TRBD2	TRBJ2-7	CASSLGRLAAYEQYF	TGTGCCAGCAGCTTGGGGAGACTAGCGGCCTACGAGCAGTACTTC
.	TRBV5-1	.	TRBJ2-7	CASSYTTSSYEQYF	TGCGCCAGTTCTTACACCACGAGCTCCTACGAGCAGTACTTC
.	TRBV28	.	TRBJ1-6	CASRREGVYNSPLHF	TGTGCCAGCAGGCGGGAGGGAGTCTATAATTCACCCCTCCACTTT
.	TRBV9	TRBD2	TRBJ2-5	CASSVGSSGGTQYF	TGTGCCAGCAGCGTAGGTTCCAGCGGGGGGACCCAGTACTTC
.	TRBV10-3	TRBD1	TRBJ1-1	CAIGGTGASGTEAFF	TGTGCCATCGGGGGTACAGGGGCTTCGGGCACTGAAGCTTTCTTT
.	TRBV5-1	.	TRBJ2-5	CASSLEGAETQYF	TGCGCCAGCAGCTTGGAAGGGGCTGAGACCCAGTACTTC
few	TRBV6-1	.	TRBJ1-1	CASSEVGGLNAEAFF	TGTGCCAGCAGTGAAGTAGGGGGGTTAAACGCTGAAGCTTTCTTT
.	TRBV27	.	TRBJ2-7	CASSEGVAQYF	TGTGCCTCCAGTGAGGGAGTCGCGCAGTACTTC
.	TRBV5-4	TRBD2	TRBJ2-2	CASSQNLAGRAPGELFF	TGTGCCAGCAGCCAAAACTTAGCGGGGAGGGCCCCCGGGGAGCTGTTTTTT
.	TRBV9	.	TRBJ2-7	CASSPSLGIYEQYF	TGTGCCAGCAGCCCTTCGTTGGGTATCTACGAGCAGTACTTC
.	TRBV2	TRBD1	TRBJ1-5	CASRGQGEGQPQHF	TGTGCCAGCAGGGGACAGGGGGAGGGTCAGCCCCAGCATTTT
.	TRBV6-5	.	TRBJ1-4	CASSYKALANEKLFF	TGTGCCAGCAGTTACAAAGCCCTCGCTAATGAAAAACTGTTTTTT
.	TRBV23-1	TRBD1	TRBJ2-7	CASSQSRGMPGGRVFTGCEQYF	TGCGCCAGCAGTCAATCCCGGGGAATGCCAGGGGGCCGTGTTTTTACGGGCTGCGAGCAGTACTTC
.	TRBV30	TRBD2	TRBJ2-2	CATSTSGANTGELFF	TGTGCCACCTCAACTAGCGGGGCGAACACCGGGGAGCTGTTTTTT
once	TRBV4-1	.	TRBJ2-4	CASSQGLALPGAKNIQYF	TGCGCCAGCAGCCAAGGGTTAGCCTTACCGGGAGCCAAAAACATTCAGTACTTC
.	TRBV7-9	TRBD1	TRBJ2-1	CASSGQGDNEQFF	TGTGCCAGCAGCGGACAGGGGGACAATGAGCAGTTCTTC
.	TRBV28	TRBD1	TRBJ2-7	CASSWGTGYEQYF	TGTGCCAGCAGTTGGGGGACAGGTTACGAGCAGTACTTC
.	TRBV28	.	TRBJ1-4	CASSTPRGGLGEKLFF	TGTGCCAGCAGTACCCCCCGGGGAGGGCTCGGGGAAAAACTGTTTTTT
.	TRBV13	.	TRBJ1-4	CASSAGRATNEKLFF	TGTGCCAGCAGCGCAGGACGGGCAACTAATGAAAAACTGTTTTTT
few	TRBV10-2	.	TRBJ1-2	CASRAGQNYGYTF	TGCGCCAGCAGGGCTGGACAGAACTATGGCTACACCTTC